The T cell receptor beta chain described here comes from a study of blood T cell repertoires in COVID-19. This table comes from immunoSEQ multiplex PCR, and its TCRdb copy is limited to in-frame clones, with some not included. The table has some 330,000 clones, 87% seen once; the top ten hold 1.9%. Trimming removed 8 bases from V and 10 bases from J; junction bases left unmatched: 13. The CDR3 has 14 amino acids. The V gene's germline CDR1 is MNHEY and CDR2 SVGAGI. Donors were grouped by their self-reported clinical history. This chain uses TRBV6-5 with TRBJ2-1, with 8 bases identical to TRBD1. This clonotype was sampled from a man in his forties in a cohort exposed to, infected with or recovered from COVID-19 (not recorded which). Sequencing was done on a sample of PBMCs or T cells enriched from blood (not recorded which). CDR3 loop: CASGRDRSVGEQFF. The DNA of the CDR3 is TGTGCCAGCGGACGGGACAGGAGTGTCGGGGAGCAGTTCTTC.